Detailed here is one TCR beta chain. CDR1 and CDR2 (germline): MGHDK, SYGVNS. CDR3 length: 13 residues. V lost 3 bases and J lost 4, with 9 bases in between. The data belong to a study of T cells in Graves' hyperthyroidism and ophthalmopathy. The CDR3 regions of TCR beta were amplified from RNA transcripts. First-round RT-PCR with HTBI primers amplified the TCR CDR3 region. MiXCR, run by TCRdb on the multiplex PCR reads, gives a single entry per CDR3 protein. The sample carries a few hundred thousand distinct CDR3 sequences, just over 45% recorded once. This receptor was taken from a young woman with Graves' hyperthyroidism. This chain connects TRBV25-1 to TRBJ1-2; no definite D call. Sequencing input: peripheral blood or thyroid tissue (not recorded which). CDR3 in DNA: TGTGCCAGCAGTGACGAGGCAGGCTATGGCTACACCTTC. Residues: CASSDEAGYGYTF.